The entry below gives a single T cell receptor beta chain sequence along with its context. Its antigen is unknown. CD8+ and CD4+ T cells from blood underwent TCR beta sequencing. The data stem from a study of CD8 T cells in Susac syndrome. Findings and caveats of the study: The study conceded that its TCR sequencing and HLA analysis involved relatively few individuals.

Reverse transcription of about 0.5 to 1 ug RNA was performed with random hexamers. It was immunoSEQ multiplex PCR that amplified TCR beta CDR3 across 54 Vbeta and 13 Jbeta. TCRdb used MiXCR to reprocess the immunoSEQ multiplex PCR reads, holding one entry per CDR3 protein. This sample carries more than 150,000 distinct CDR3 sequences, about 91% of them seen once, and the ten largest clones take around 0.079%. CDR3 length equals 16 residues. Germline assignment: CDR1 DFQATT and CDR2 SNEGSKA (reference sequence). Trimming at V came to 0 bases and at J to 3 bases, leaving 9 bases not matched to a gene. V and J are TRBV20-1 and TRBJ2-3, with 7 bases fitting TRBD2. The sample consisted of CD4+ T cells from PBMCs. The receptor's source is a human donor in good health. CDR3 nucleotide sequence: TGCAGTGCTAGAGATCCGGTGGCGGGAGCAACAGATACGCAGTATTTT. Translating gives CSARDPVAGATDTQYF.